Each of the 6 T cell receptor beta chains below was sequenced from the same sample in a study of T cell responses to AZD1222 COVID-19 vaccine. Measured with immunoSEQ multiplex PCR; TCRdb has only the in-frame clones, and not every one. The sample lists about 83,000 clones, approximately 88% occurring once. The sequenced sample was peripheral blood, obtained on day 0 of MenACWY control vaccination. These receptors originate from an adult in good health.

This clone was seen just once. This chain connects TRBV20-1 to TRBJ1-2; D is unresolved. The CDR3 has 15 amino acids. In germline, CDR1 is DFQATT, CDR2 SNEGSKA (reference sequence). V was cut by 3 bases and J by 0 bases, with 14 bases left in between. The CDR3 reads CSASMSGPANYGYTF. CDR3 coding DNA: TGCAGTGCTAGTATGTCTGGCCCAGCTAACTATGGCTACACCTTC.

CDR3 loop: CASSFGPTPAYEQYF. The CDR3 DNA reads TGTGCCAGCAGTTTTGGGCCTACACCGGCCTACGAGCAGTACTTC. The chain couples TRBV27 to TRBJ2-7; D is ambiguous. The V and J ends lost 3 bases and 2 bases respectively, with 14 bases between them. There are 15 residues in the CDR3. Germline-derived CDR1 and CDR2 are MNHEY and SMNVEV (reference sequence).

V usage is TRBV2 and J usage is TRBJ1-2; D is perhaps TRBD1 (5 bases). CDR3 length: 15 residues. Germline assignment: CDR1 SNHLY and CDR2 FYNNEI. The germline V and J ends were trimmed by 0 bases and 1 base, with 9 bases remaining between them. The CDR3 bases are TGTGCCAGCAGTGAAGCTGGACACCTTAACTATGGCTACACCTTC. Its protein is CASSEAGHLNYGYTF.

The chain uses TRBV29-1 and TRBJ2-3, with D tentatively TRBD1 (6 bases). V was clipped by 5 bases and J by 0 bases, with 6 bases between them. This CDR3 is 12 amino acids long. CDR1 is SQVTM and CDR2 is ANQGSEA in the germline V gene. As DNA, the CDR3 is TGCAGCGTTAGGGGGAGCACAGATACGCAGTATTTT. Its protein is CSVRGSTDTQYF.

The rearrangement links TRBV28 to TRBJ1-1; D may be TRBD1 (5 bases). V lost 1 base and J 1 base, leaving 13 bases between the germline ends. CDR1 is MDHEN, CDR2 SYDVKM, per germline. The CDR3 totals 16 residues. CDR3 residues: CASSLYGAGWNTEAFF. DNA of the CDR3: TGTGCCAGCAGTTTATATGGTGCAGGGTGGAACACTGAAGCTTTCTTT.

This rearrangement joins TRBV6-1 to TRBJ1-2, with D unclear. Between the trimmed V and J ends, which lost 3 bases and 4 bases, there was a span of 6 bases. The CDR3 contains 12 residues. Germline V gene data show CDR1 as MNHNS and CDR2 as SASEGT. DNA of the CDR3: TGTGCCAGCAGTGACAGACTCTATGGCTACACCTTC. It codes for CASSDRLYGYTF.